This T cell receptor (beta chain) was profiled in a study of control samples from healthy donors and cancer patients. Germline CDR1 and CDR2: MDHEN and SYDVKM. With 6 bases removed from V and 4 bases from J, the gap between germline ends came to 25 bases. The CDR3 is 17 amino acids. Clones were read by immunoSEQ multiplex PCR, and TCRdb kept only the in-frame ones, dropping some. The sample consists of about 79,000 clones, 80% to 95% of them appearing once. J is TRBJ2-7 and V is TRBV28; D unresolved. Sequenced input: PBMCs. The TCR sequence derives from a woman aged 40 to 50 with lung cancer. The CDR3 nucleotides are TGTGCCAGCAGCCCCTCTGGGTTTGAGCAGGCTAGGTACGAGCAGTACTTC. Its translation is CASSPSGFEQARYEQYF.